The T cell receptor beta chain described here comes from a study of T cell responses to AZD1222 COVID-19 vaccine. Turning to this clone: Its antigen is as yet unknown. This CDR3 is also generated by other DNA sequences in the sample.

The study's findings and limits: Without day 14 samples, only post-peak T cell repertoires were studied. Possibly, clonal diversity was underestimated; donors were largely white British and included more females.

From germline, CDR1 is LNHDA and CDR2 SQIVND (reference sequence). This CDR3 has 13 amino acids. V lost 3 bases and J lost 4, with 9 bases in between. Here immunoSEQ multiplex PCR was the method, and the copy in TCRdb shows in-frame clones only, minus some. The data show over 100,000 clones, 85% seen once. The sequencing here drew on peripheral blood, taken 28 days after the second dose of the MenACWY control vaccine. This chain joins TRBV19 and TRBJ1-2, with D perhaps TRBD1 (6 bases). The clonotype comes from an adult who received the MenACWY meningococcal vaccine as a control. The CDR3 coding sequence is TGTGCCAGTAGTATTTCAGGGGCCTATGGCTACACCTTC. Its translation is CASSISGAYGYTF.